This T cell receptor (beta chain) comes out of a study of patients and donors after allogeneic stem cell transplantation. J gave up 4 bases and V 1 base, and 6 bases lay outside the gene matches. CDR1 is SGHRS and CDR2 is YFSETQ in the germline V gene. The CDR3 is made up of 15 amino acids. A single record per CDR3 protein comes from TCRdb applying MiXCR to the RT-PCR reads. The table lists more than 850,000 distinct CDR3 sequences, 15% to 20% of them singletons. The chain uses TRBV5-1 and TRBJ2-3; 7 bases are a match to TRBD1. Sequencing used blood, either unsorted or a sorted T cell fraction (not recorded which). The receptor was isolated from a human donor who was either an allogeneic HSCT recipient or a stem cell or donor lymphocyte infusion donor (not recorded which). It is not recorded whose cells these are; they may come from a transplant donor. The CDR3 sequence is CASSLKGAGADTQYF. In DNA form, the CDR3 reads TGCGCCAGCAGCTTGAAGGGGGCAGGGGCAGATACGCAGTATTTT.